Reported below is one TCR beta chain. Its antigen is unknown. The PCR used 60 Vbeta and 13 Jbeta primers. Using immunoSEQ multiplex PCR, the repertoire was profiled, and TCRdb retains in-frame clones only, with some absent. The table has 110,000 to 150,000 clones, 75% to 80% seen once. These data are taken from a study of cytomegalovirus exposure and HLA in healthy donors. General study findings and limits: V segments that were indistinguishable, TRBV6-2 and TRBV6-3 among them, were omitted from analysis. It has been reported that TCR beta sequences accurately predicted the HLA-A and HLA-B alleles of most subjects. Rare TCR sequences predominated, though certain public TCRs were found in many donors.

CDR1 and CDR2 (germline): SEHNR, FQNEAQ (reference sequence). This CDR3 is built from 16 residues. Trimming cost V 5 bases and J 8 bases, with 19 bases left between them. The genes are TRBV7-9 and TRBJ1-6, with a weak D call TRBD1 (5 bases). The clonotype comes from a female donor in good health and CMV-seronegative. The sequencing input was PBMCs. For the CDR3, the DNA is TGTGCCAGCAGCCCCTTTAGGGGAGGTCAGGATTCACCCCTCCACTTT. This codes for CASSPFRGGQDSPLHF.